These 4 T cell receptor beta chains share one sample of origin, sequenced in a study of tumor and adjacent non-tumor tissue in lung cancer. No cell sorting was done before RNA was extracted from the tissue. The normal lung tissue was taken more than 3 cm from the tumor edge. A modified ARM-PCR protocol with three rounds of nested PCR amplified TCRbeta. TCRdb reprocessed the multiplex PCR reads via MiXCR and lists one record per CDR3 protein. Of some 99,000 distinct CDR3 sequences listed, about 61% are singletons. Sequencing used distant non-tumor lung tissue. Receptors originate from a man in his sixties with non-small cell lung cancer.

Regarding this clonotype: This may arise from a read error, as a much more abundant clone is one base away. The CDR3 nucleotides read TGCGGCGTGGCGACGGCGTACACTGAAGCTTTCTTT. Amino acids: CGVATAYTEAFF. The chain links TRBV29-1 to TRBJ1-1; unclear D gene. The CDR3 extends over 12 amino acids. CDR1 is SQVTM, CDR2 ANQGSEA, per germline.

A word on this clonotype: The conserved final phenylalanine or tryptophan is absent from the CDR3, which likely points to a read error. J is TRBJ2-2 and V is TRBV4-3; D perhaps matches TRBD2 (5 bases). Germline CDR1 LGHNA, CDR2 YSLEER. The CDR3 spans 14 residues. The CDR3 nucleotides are TGCGCCAGCAGCCAGACCCCTATCACCGGGGAACTGTTTTAT. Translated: CASSQTPITGELFY.

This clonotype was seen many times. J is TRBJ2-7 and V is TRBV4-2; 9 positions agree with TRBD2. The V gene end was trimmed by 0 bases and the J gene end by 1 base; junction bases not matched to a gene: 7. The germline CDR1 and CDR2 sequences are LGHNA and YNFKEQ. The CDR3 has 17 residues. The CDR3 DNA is TGTGCCAGCAGCCAAGATGATTCCGGACTAGCGTCCTACGAGCAGTACTTC. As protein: CASSQDDSGLASYEQYF.

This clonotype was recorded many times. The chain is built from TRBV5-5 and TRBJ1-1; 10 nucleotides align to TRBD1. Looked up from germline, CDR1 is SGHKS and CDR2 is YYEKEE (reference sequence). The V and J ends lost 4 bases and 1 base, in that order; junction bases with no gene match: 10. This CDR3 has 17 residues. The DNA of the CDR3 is TGTGCCAGCAGCATGACTCCCGGGACAGGGGCGAACACTGAAGCTTTCTTT. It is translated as CASSMTPGTGANTEAFF.